The clone carrying this T cell receptor (beta chain) was seen ten or more times. The antigen is undetermined. The record originates from a study of T-cell memory formation after mild COVID-19. Overall study: Largely, the TCR clusters proved donor specific. Overall study results and limits: Pre-infection memory showed some responding clones, and this suggested that cross-reactive memory joined.

V lost 1 base and J 10 bases, leaving 14 bases between the germline ends. Germline loops: CDR1 SNHLY, CDR2 FYNNEI. CDR3 length equals 14 residues. TCRdb reprocessed the 5' RACE reads with MiXCR, giving one entry per CDR3 protein. The sample lists approximately 60,000 distinct CDR3 sequences; 8% to 10% were seen once. The clonotype was recovered from a man in his late teens or twenties who had mild COVID-19 (a few samples of this study predate the infection). Cell type and time point are not known. Sequenced: PBMCs or a T cell subset sorted from them (not recorded which). The V gene is TRBV2, the J gene TRBJ2-1; tentative D call: TRBD2 (6 bases). The CDR3 DNA follows: TGTGCCAGCAGTGAAGTAGCGGCCGAGCAAGAGCAGTTCTTC. The encoded protein is CASSEVAAEQEQFF.